The 5 T cell receptor beta chains in this list originate from one sample, sequenced in a study of Ad26.COV2.S vaccination and SARS-CoV-2 variants (dated by TCRdb to 2020 to 2023). Library method: the immunoSEQ multiplex PCR assay. Here the immuneACCESS table is served through TCRdb, limited to in-frame sequences with V and J called. Missing clones are a known gap in these copies; in checked studies unresolved V genes cover under half, and the rest lacks a known reason. The sample yields about 370,000 clones; 70% to 90% were counted once. The ten most abundant clones make up about 1.9% of the sample. Read against the paper, the sample's treatment or condition label means: about 20 received Ad26.COV2.S at low or high dose, single or two shots; about 5 received placebo; per-sample allocation not given. Repertoires of vaccine and placebo recipients were sequenced from samples collected on day 63 after the first injection.

Material: peripheral blood, obtained in a trial of Ad26.COV2.S vaccine versus placebo. All receptors come from a person aged 18-60 years who received the Ad26.COV2.S COVID-19 vaccine or a placebo.

This chain uses TRBV18 with TRBJ1-1; D not resolved. The germline CDR1 and CDR2 sequences are KGHSH and LQKENI. The CDR3 is made up of 14 amino acids. The V gene lost 3 bases and the J gene lost 1 base, with 9 bases spanning the gap. As DNA, the CDR3 is TGTGCCAGCTCACCGAGGCAGACGAACACTGAAGCTTTCTTT. Its protein is CASSPRQTNTEAFF. Looking up the rest from reference TRBV18 and TRBJ1-1 gives the full variable domain: NAGVMQNPRHLVRRRGQEARLRCSPMKGHSHVYWYRQLPEEGLKFMVYLQKENIIDESGMPKERFSAEFPKEGPSILRIQQVVRGDSAAYFCASSPRQTNTEAFFGQGTRLTVV.

This chain links TRBV27 with TRBJ2-1, with D tentatively TRBD2 (6 bases). V gave up 3 bases and J gave up 6 bases, with 9 bases separating them. In germline, CDR1 is MNHEY, CDR2 SMNVEV (reference sequence). CDR3 size: 13 residues. CDR3 loop: CASSFGSGNEQFF. In nucleotides, the CDR3 is TGTGCCAGCAGTTTCGGGAGCGGCAATGAGCAGTTCTTC.

This clone appeared many times. The chain uses TRBV15 and TRBJ2-6, with a possible D match to TRBD2 (6 bases). V was trimmed by 3 bases and J by 0 bases, leaving 18 bases between them. This CDR3 has 19 amino acids. Germline V CDR1 and CDR2: LNHNV, YYDKDF (reference sequence). The CDR3 protein is CATSSRRELVGSGANVLTF. As DNA, the CDR3 is TGTGCCACCAGCAGCCGACGGGAGTTGGTGGGCTCTGGGGCCAACGTCCTGACTTTC.

V is TRBV5-4 and J is TRBJ2-5; unclear D gene. Germline assignment: CDR1 SGHNT and CDR2 YYREEE (reference sequence). The CDR3 has 14 amino acids. V was trimmed by 0 bases and J by 4 bases, leaving 10 bases between them. This chain's CDR3 is CASSLGQARETQYF. In DNA form, the CDR3 reads TGTGCCAGCAGCTTGGGGCAGGCGAGAGAGACCCAGTACTTC. Filled out from reference TRBV5-4 and TRBJ2-5, the complete variable domain reads ETGVTQSPTHLIKTRGQQVTLRCSSQSGHNTVSWYQQALGQGPQFIFQYYREEENGRGNFPPRFSGLQFPNYSSELNVNALELDDSALYLCASSLGQARETQYFGPGTRLLVL.

The V and J genes are TRBV30 and TRBJ2-2; D gene ambiguous. Germline V CDR1 and CDR2: GTSNPN, SVGIG (reference sequence). The CDR3 has 12 amino acids. V shed 1 base and J shed 5 bases, with 5 bases lying between them. DNA for the CDR3: TGTGCCTGGAGTGGGGTTACCGGGGAGCTGTTTTTT. This gives the protein CAWSGVTGELFF.